This TCR beta chain was recovered during a study of CD8+ T cells in alopecia areata. Study-wide background: Oral tofacitinib (5 to 10 mg twice daily) was administered to treated patients. Tofacitinib ran for 6 to 18 months before 6 months off drug.

The authors extracted RNA and reverse transcribed it into cDNA as the sequencing template. Data came from immunoSEQ multiplex PCR; TCRdb stores just in-frame clones and leaves some out. Among under 300,000 clones listed, roughly two thirds were seen once. The CDR3 length is 14 residues. Trimming took 5 bases from V and 5 from J, leaving 14 bases between them. Germline V lookup: CDR1 SEHNR, CDR2 FQNEAQ (reference sequence). This receptor was obtained from a human donor with alopecia areata. Specimen: CD4+ T cells sorted from blood, collected at week 0. The V call is TRBV7-9, the J call TRBJ2-3, with TRBD2 as a possible D gene (5 bases). The CDR3 DNA follows: TGTGCCAGCAGCACCGGGCTAAGCGGAGATACGCAGTATTTT. It encodes CASSTGLSGDTQYF.